The clone carrying this TCR beta chain was detected ten times or more. These data come from a study of T-cell memory formation after mild COVID-19. Each CDR3 protein is one row after TCRdb ran MiXCR on the 5' RACE reads. The table includes under 700,000 distinct CDR3 sequences, roughly 21% detected once. The CDR3 has 14 residues. In germline, CDR1 is MNHNS, CDR2 SASEGT. V was shortened by 0 bases and J by 8 bases, with 14 bases between the two germline ends. Input material: PBMCs or a T cell subset sorted from them (not recorded which). This TCR was sampled from an adult woman who had mild COVID-19 (a few samples of this study predate the infection). Cell type and time point are not known. The chain combines TRBV6-1 with TRBJ2-7; either TRBD1 or TRBD2 may fit D (5 bases each). The CDR3 region has the DNA TGTGCCAGCAGTGAAGCTACGGGGCCTATGAAGCAGTACTTC. As protein: CASSEATGPMKQYF.